The 32 T cell receptor beta chains in this list originate from one sample, sequenced in a study of tumor-infiltrating lymphocytes in oesophageal squamous cell carcinoma. TCRdb re-called the PCR reads with MiXCR, one entry per CDR3 protein. The data hold approximately 17,000 distinct CDR3 sequences, with approximately 46% observed a single time. The specimen was blood. Every receptor here comes from a female donor with esophageal squamous cell carcinoma.

V gene TRBV6-6 combines with J gene TRBJ2-2, with D possibly being TRBD1 (6 bases). This CDR3 is built from 17 residues. Trimming shortened V by 2 bases and J by 4 bases, and 17 bases separated the two germline ends. CDR1 is MNHNY and CDR2 is SVGAGI in the germline V gene (reference sequence). The CDR3 region is CASSYRPPGHLTGELFF. For the CDR3, the DNA is TGTGCCAGCAGTTACCGGCCCCCGGGACACCTCACCGGGGAGCTGTTTTTT.

This clonotype was seen a handful of times. The chain has TRBV30 and TRBJ2-7; no clear D gene. In germline, CDR1 is GTSNPN, CDR2 SVGIG (reference sequence). The CDR3 covers 11 residues. Trimming removed 1 base at V and 7 bases at J, with 8 bases between. CDR3 DNA sequence: TGTGCCTGGAGTGAAGGGCTTGAGCAGTACTTC. This encodes CAWSEGLEQYF.

This clonotype has only one observation. In this CDR3 the conserved last residue, phenylalanine or tryptophan, is missing, so a read error is likely. The limits of the CDR3 on the DNA are not certain, so only TCRdb's listed CDR3 is given. V is TRBV27 and J is TRBJ2-1; the table's D call TRBD1 went unverified against the DNA. The CDR3 region is 17 residues in length, termini included. Germline V lookup: CDR1 MNHEY, CDR2 SMNVEV (reference sequence). This CDR3 is CASSRVGPTNYGYTFGS.

The chain has TRBV28 and TRBJ1-1; tentative D call: TRBD1 (5 bases). V was cut by 5 bases and J by 8 bases, with 12 bases left in between. Germline V gene lookup returns CDR1 MDHEN and CDR2 SYDVKM. The CDR3 extends over 12 amino acids. CDR3 amino acids: CASSRQRLEAFF. DNA of the CDR3: TGTGCCAGCAGTCGACAGCGCCTGGAAGCTTTCTTT.

The chain joins TRBV7-6 to TRBJ2-1; D is perhaps TRBD1 or TRBD2 (5 bases each). The V gene lost 3 bases and the J gene lost 5 bases, with 14 bases spanning the gap. The CDR3 spans 15 residues. Germline values: CDR1 SGHVS, CDR2 FNYEAQ. CDR3 DNA sequence: TGTGCCAGCAGCTTCGTGTACGGGACCCACAATGAGCAGTTCTTC. Protein sequence: CASSFVYGTHNEQFF.

This clonotype occurred many times. The chain uses TRBV28 and TRBJ1-4; D is unclear. Per the germline V gene, CDR1 is MDHEN and CDR2 is SYDVKM. Trimming stripped 5 bases from V and 10 bases from J, with 17 bases between. This CDR3 has 14 residues. This chain's CDR3 is CASSLTREGGKLFF. CDR3 DNA: TGTGCCAGCAGTCTCACAAGGGAAGGTGGAAAACTGTTTTTT.

The CDR3 protein is CASSFVGSEQFF. CDR3 in DNA: TGTGCCAGCAGTTTTGTTGGGAGCGAGCAGTTTTTT. The J gene is TRBJ1-4, the V gene TRBV12-3 or TRBV12-4; D is ambiguous. The CDR3 extends over 12 amino acids. V was cut by 3 bases and J by 16 bases, with 15 bases left in between.

Regarding this clonotype: The CDR3 does not end in the conserved phenylalanine or tryptophan, so this is likely a read error. The chain links TRBV5-6 to TRBJ2-7; TRBD2 matches 11 bases. The CDR3 is made up of 15 amino acids. Germline values: CDR1 SGHDT, CDR2 YYEEEE. J lost 7 bases, V lost 6 bases, and 12 bases had no gene match. The CDR3 DNA follows: TGTGCCAGCAACTTAGCGGGAGGGGGGTACAATGAGCAGTACTCC. Translation gives CASNLAGGGYNEQYS.

This chain connects TRBV7-4 to TRBJ2-5; unclear D gene. The J call may not be correct, given that the DNA end is closer to TRBJ2-1. The CDR3 sequence is 13 residues long. The germline gives CDR1 SGHVT, CDR2 SQSDAQ. CDR3 sequence (DNA): TGTGCCAGCAGCTTAGTTGCGGCCAATGAGCAGTTCTTC. Amino acid sequence: CASSLVAANEQFF.

This sequence joins TRBV7-6 and TRBJ2-2; D call uncertain. There are 14 residues in the CDR3. V gave up 2 bases and J gave up 0 bases, with 4 bases separating them. Germline lookup yields CDR1 SGHVS and CDR2 FNYEAQ. CDR3 region: CASSLMSNTGELFF. The CDR3 DNA follows: TGTGCCAGCAGCTTAATGTCGAACACCGGGGAGCTGTTTTTT.

This clonotype was observed a single time. V usage is TRBV7-2 and J usage is TRBJ2-1, with 8 nucleotides matching TRBD2. TRBJ2-7 explains the end of the DNA better; the J call may be wrong. This CDR3 contains 15 residues. Germline V gene data show CDR1 as SGHTA and CDR2 as FQGNSA. The CDR3 is CASSLQAGAPHEQYF. CDR3 coding DNA: TGTGCCAGCAGCCTCCAAGCGGGAGCCCCCCACGAGCAGTACTTC.

The rearrangement links TRBV5-1 to TRBJ2-1, with 10 nucleotides matching TRBD1. The end of the DNA aligns better with TRBJ2-7, so the J call may be wrong. The CDR3 has 13 amino acids. Germline V gene lookup returns CDR1 SGHRS and CDR2 YFSETQ. CDR3 coding DNA: TGCGCCAGCTGGACAGGGGGGACAGATACGCAGTACTTC. Translation: CASWTGGTDTQYF.

This clonotype has only a few counts. This rearrangement joins TRBV6-4 to TRBJ2-7; D is undetermined. The better agreement between TRBJ2-1 and the DNA end casts doubt on the J call. CDR3 length: 16 amino acids. Germline V gene sequence: CDR1 MRHNA, CDR2 SNTAGT. CDR3 bases: TGTGCCAGCAGTCCCTTAGGGATAGTCTCGAACAATGAGCAGTTCTTC. Its protein product is CASSPLGIVSNNEQFF.

As concerns this clonotype: One junction end disagrees with the germline gene, perhaps due to a read error. The chain links TRBV12-3 or TRBV12-4 to TRBJ2-4; D could derive from TRBD1 or TRBD2 (5 bases each). The CDR3 loop spans 13 amino acids. CDR3 DNA: TGTGCCAGCAGGTTGCAGGGAGATTCACCCCTCCACTTC. This gives the protein CASRLQGDSPLHF.

Only a few counts were recorded for this clonotype. A much larger clonotype is one base distant, so this may be a read error. This chain uses TRBV27 with TRBJ2-7, with a possible D match to TRBD2 (5 bases). The J call could be wrong; TRBJ2-1 is a better fit for the DNA end. The germline V gene has CDR1 MNHEY and CDR2 SMNVEV (reference sequence). The CDR3 is 13 residues long. The CDR3 spells CASSFRDSYEQFF. Here the CDR3 DNA reads TGTGCCAGCAGTTTCCGGGATTCCTACGAGCAGTTCTTC.

Sample share makes this clonotype medium-sized (0.01 to 0.1%). The V call is TRBV6-6, the J call TRBJ2-7, with D possibly matching TRBD1 (7 bases). Germline values: CDR1 MNHNY, CDR2 SVGAGI (reference sequence). The CDR3 runs 15 residues. Trimming left V 2 bases short and J 1 base short, with 12 bases between. CDR3 loop: CASSYAGQLSYEQYF. CDR3 bases: TGTGCCAGCAGTTACGCGGGACAGTTATCCTACGAGCAGTACTTC.

Regarding this clonotype: A read error may account for a junction end that differs from germline. The chain joins TRBV7-6 to TRBJ2-6; D may correspond to TRBD1 or TRBD2 (5 bases each). CDR1 is SGHVS and CDR2 is FNYEAQ in the germline V gene. CDR3 length: 16 amino acids. This chain's CDR3 is CASRPGRSSGANVLNF. The CDR3 DNA is TGTGCCAGCCGACCGGGACGGAGCTCTGGGGCCAACGTCCTGAATTTC.

This clonotype was observed a handful of times. This rearrangement joins TRBV5-1 to TRBJ2-7; 8 bases match TRBD1. This CDR3 is 15 amino acids long. Germline CDR1 reads SGHRS; CDR2 reads YFSETQ. V lost 3 bases to trimming and J lost 7 bases; unmatched junction nucleotides: 12. The CDR3 region is CASSSTGVQYNEQYF. The CDR3, as DNA: TGCGCCAGCAGCTCGACAGGGGTCCAATACAATGAGCAGTACTTC.

This clonotype appeared a single time. The rearrangement uses TRBV6-6 and TRBJ2-6; D gene ambiguous. Germline V CDR1 and CDR2: MNHNY, SVGAGI (reference sequence). The ends were cut back, 4 bases at V and 1 base at J, with 8 bases in the middle. The CDR3 has 15 amino acids. The CDR3 sequence is CASSSRSSGANVLTF. DNA of the CDR3: TGTGCCAGCAGTTCCCGGAGTTCTGGGGCCAACGTCCTGACTTTC.

The rearrangement joins TRBV27 to TRBJ2-5, with 14 bases fitting TRBD2. The J call may not be correct, given that the DNA end is closer to TRBJ2-7. Per the germline V gene, CDR1 is MNHEY and CDR2 is SMNVEV (reference sequence). The CDR3 loop spans 15 amino acids. The CDR3 protein is CASSLVGLAGDEQYF. The DNA for the CDR3 is TGTGCCAGCAGTTTAGTGGGACTAGCGGGAGACGAGCAGTACTTC.

CDR3 in DNA: TGTGCCAGCAGCGGGGACAGGGATAGCGCTGAAGCTTTCTTT. Protein product: CASSGDRDSAEAFF. This sequence joins TRBV7-6 and TRBJ1-1, with 9 nucleotides matching TRBD1. Germline CDR1 reads SGHVS; CDR2 reads FNYEAQ. The junction had 7 bases not matched to a gene; V was cut back by 5 bases and J by 6 bases. The CDR3 has 14 amino acids.

This clonotype was observed many times. Here the CDR3 DNA reads TGTGCCAGCAGTTACTCGAATGTCGTCACAGATACGCAGTATTTT. Amino acids: CASSYSNVVTDTQYF. The V call is TRBV6-6, the J call TRBJ2-3; D is unresolved. The CDR3 is 15 residues long. V shed 0 bases and J shed 2 bases, with 9 bases lying between them. Germline lookup yields CDR1 MNHNY and CDR2 SVGAGI (reference sequence).

This clonotype was picked up one time. One end of the junction is discordant with germline, which a read error may explain. The rearrangement uses TRBV7-9 and TRBJ1-6; tentative D call: TRBD1 (6 bases). CDR1 is SEHNR and CDR2 is FQNEAQ in the germline V gene (reference sequence). The CDR3 runs to 17 residues. Here the CDR3 reads CASSLVRGGAPQETQYF. CDR3 bases: TGTGCCAGCAGCTTAGTCCGCGGGGGGGCCCCTCAAGAGACCCAGTACTTT.

The V gene is TRBV7-3, the J gene TRBJ2-7, with D possibly TRBD1 on 6 matching bases. The end of the DNA fits TRBJ2-5 better, so the J call may be wrong. CDR3 length: 14 amino acids. Germline V gene sequence: CDR1 SGHTA, CDR2 FQGTGA. CDR3 amino acids: CASSSSGVSETQYF. The CDR3 DNA reads TGTGCCAGCAGCTCGTCAGGGGTGTCGGAGACCCAGTACTTC.

The genes are TRBV6-1 and TRBJ2-5; 12 bases are a match to TRBD2. Germline CDR1 and CDR2: MNHNS and SASEGT. The CDR3 sequence is 18 residues long. J lost 4 bases, V lost 1 base, and 10 bases had no gene match. The CDR3 DNA reads as TGTGCCAGCAGTGAAGGGTTCCTAGCGGGAGGGCCTCGAGAGACCCAGTACTTC. Translated: CASSEGFLAGGPRETQYF.

This clonotype has at least ten counts. The chain has TRBV4-2 and TRBJ2-5; D not certain. The CDR3 covers 15 residues. Germline V CDR1 and CDR2: LGHNA, YNFKEQ. Trimming cost V 0 bases and J 3 bases, with 11 bases left between them. The chain's CDR3 is CASSQDKGYEETQYF. The CDR3 nucleotides read TGTGCCAGCAGCCAAGATAAGGGCTACGAAGAGACCCAGTACTTC.

The chain uses TRBV9 and TRBJ1-2; D not certain. Germline CDR1 SGDLS, CDR2 YYNGEE. With 0 bases removed from V and 2 bases from J, the gap between germline ends came to 11 bases. The CDR3 has 15 amino acids. CDR3 bases: TGTGCCAGCAGCGTAGGGGTCGCAGGAAACTATGGCTACACCTTC. Encoded protein: CASSVGVAGNYGYTF. Full variable domain (outside the CDR3, taken from reference TRBV9 and TRBJ1-2): DSGVTQTPKHLITATGQRVTLRCSPRSGDLSVYWYQQSLDQGLQFLIQYYNGEERAKGNILERFSAQQFPDLHSELNLSSLELGDSALYFCASSVGVAGNYGYTFGSGTRLTVV.

This clonotype was seen only once. As the CDR3 is not closed by the conserved phenylalanine or tryptophan, this likely results from a read error. The limits of the CDR3 on the DNA are not certain, so only TCRdb's listed CDR3 is given. The chain combines TRBV11-2 with TRBJ1-1; no DNA check was done on the table's D call, TRBD1. The CDR3 numbers 16 amino acids, ends counted. Germline V gene data show CDR1 as SGHAT and CDR2 as FQNNGV. The CDR3 loop reads CASSPRTGFGYNEQFL.

With respect to this clonotype: Because it lacks the conserved phenylalanine or tryptophan at the end, this CDR3 is likely a read error. The DNA is omitted, as the CDR3 cannot be located on it reliably, and the CDR3 follows TCRdb's listing. The chain joins TRBV24-1 to TRBJ2-2. Counting both end residues, the CDR3 totals 9 amino acids. CDR1 and CDR2 from the germline V gene are KGHDR and SFDVKD. CDR3 residues: CATSDLRGQ.

V gene TRBV6-8 combines with J gene TRBJ1-2; D perhaps matches TRBD1 (6 bases). Germline values: CDR1 MNHGY, CDR2 SAAAGT. V shed 0 bases and J shed 2 bases, with 13 bases lying between them. The CDR3 covers 16 residues. CDR3 sequence: CASSYSDSQGNYGYTF. The CDR3 nucleotides read TGTGCCAGCAGTTACTCAGACTCACAGGGAAACTATGGCTACACCTTC.

The genes are TRBV6-6 and TRBJ1-5, with D tentatively TRBD1 (5 bases). Per the germline V gene, CDR1 is MNHNY and CDR2 is SVGAGI (reference sequence). The germline V and J ends were trimmed by 2 bases and 6 bases, with 8 bases remaining between them. The CDR3 consists of 13 residues. CDR3 sequence: CASSYQGSQPQHF. Written as DNA, the CDR3 is TGTGCCAGCAGTTACCAGGGCAGTCAGCCCCAGCATTTT.

As for this clonotype: A much larger clone sits a single nucleotide away, making a read error possible. CDR3 coding DNA: TGTGCCACCAGTGAGTCAGGGGTCGGGAAGCGGGACAATGAGCAGTACTTC. Translated, it gives CATSESGVGKRDNEQYF. This chain uses TRBV24-1 with TRBJ2-1, with D perhaps TRBD2 (7 bases). The J call may not be correct, given that the DNA end is closer to TRBJ2-7. Germline-derived CDR1 and CDR2 are KGHDR and SFDVKD. This CDR3 comprises 17 residues.